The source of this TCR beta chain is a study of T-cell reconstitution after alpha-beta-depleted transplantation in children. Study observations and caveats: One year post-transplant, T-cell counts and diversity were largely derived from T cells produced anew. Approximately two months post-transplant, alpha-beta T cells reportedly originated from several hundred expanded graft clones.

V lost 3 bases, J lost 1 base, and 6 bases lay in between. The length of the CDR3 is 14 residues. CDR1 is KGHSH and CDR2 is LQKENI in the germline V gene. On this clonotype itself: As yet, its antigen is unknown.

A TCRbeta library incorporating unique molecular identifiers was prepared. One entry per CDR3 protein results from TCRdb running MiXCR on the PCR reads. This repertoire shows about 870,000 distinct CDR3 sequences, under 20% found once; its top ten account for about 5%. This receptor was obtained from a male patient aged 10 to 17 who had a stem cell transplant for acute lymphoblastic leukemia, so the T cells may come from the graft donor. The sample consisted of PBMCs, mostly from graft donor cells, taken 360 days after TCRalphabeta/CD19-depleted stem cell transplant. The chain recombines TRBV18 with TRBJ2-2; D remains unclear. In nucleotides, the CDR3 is TGTGCCAGCTCACCCCTGATGAACACCGGGGAGCTGTTTTTT. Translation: CASSPLMNTGELFF.